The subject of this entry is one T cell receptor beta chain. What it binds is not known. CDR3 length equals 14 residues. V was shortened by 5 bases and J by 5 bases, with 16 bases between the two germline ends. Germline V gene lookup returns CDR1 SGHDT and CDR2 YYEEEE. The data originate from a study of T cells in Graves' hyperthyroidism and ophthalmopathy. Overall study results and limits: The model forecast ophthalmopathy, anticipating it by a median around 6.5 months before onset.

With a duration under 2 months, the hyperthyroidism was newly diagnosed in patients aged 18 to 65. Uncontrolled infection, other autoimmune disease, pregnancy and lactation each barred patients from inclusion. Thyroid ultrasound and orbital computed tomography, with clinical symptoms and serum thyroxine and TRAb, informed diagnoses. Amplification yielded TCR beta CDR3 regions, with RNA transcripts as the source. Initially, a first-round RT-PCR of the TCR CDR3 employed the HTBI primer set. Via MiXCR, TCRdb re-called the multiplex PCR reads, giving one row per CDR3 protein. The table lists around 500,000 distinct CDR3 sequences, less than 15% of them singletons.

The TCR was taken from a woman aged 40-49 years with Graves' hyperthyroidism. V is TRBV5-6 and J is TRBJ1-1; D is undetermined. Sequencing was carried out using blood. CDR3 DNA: TGTGCCAGCAGTAGTCCTAGTGGGCTGACTGAAGCTTTCTTT. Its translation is CASSSPSGLTEAFF.